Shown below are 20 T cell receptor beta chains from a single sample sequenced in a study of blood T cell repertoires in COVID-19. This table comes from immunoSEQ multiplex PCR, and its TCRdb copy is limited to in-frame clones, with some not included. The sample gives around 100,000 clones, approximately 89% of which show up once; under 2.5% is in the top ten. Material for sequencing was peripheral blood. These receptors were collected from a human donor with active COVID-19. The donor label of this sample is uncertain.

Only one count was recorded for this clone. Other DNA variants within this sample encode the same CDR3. The CDR3: CASSFRTSGHNEQFF. CDR3 in DNA: TGTGCCAGCAGCTTCCGGACTAGCGGCCACAATGAGCAGTTCTTC. The V gene is TRBV7-9, the J gene TRBJ2-1; TRBD2 aligns across 10 bases. Germline values: CDR1 SEHNR, CDR2 FQNEAQ (reference sequence). This CDR3 is built from 15 residues. Trimming removed 3 bases from V and 5 bases from J; junction bases left unmatched: 4.

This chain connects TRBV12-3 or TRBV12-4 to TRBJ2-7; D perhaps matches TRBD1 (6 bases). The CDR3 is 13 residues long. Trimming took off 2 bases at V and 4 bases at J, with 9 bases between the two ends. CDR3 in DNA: TGTGCCAGCAGTTTACGACAGGCATACGAGCAGTACTTC. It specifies CASSLRQAYEQYF.

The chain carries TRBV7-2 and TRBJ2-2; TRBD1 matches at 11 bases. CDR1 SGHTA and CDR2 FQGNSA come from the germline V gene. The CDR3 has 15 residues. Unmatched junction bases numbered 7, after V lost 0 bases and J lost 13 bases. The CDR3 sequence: CASSLAGQGASGLFF. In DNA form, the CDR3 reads TGTGCCAGCAGCTTAGCAGGACAGGGGGCTTCAGGGCTGTTTTTT.

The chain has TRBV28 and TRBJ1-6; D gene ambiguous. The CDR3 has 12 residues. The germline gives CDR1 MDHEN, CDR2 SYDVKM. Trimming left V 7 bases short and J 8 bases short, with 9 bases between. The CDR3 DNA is TGTGCCAGCACCGACTTTTATTCACCCCTCCACTTT. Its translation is CASTDFYSPLHF.

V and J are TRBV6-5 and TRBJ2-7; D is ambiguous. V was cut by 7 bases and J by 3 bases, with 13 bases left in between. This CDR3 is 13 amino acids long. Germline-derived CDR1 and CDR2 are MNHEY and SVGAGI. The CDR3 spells CASTEGPGYEQYF. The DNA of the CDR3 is TGTGCCAGCACCGAAGGTCCGGGCTACGAGCAGTACTTC.

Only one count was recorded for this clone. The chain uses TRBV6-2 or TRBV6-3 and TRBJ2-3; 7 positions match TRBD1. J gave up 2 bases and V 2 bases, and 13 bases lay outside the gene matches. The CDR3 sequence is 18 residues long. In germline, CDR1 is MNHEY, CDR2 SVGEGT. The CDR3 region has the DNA TGTGCCAGCAGTTACACCCGACTACCGGGACAGAACACAGATACGCAGTATTTT. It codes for CASSYTRLPGQNTDTQYF.

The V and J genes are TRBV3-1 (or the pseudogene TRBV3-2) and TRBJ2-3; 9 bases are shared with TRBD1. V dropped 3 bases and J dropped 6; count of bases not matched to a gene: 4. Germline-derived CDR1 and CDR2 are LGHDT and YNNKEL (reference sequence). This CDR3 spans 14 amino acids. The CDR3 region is CASSQGQGGDTQYF. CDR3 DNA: TGTGCCAGCAGCCAGGGACAGGGAGGGGATACGCAGTATTTT.

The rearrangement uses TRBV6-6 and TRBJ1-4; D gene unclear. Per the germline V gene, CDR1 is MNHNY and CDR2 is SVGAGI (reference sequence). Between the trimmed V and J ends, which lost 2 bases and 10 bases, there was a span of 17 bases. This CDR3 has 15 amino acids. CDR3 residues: CASSYDSAAGRKLFF. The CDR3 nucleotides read TGTGCCAGCAGTTACGATTCAGCGGCCGGGAGAAAACTGTTTTTT.

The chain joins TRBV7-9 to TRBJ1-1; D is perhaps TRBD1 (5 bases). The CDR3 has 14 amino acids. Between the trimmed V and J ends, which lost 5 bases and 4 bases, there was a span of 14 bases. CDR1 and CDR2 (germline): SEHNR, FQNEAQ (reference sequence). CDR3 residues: CASSRGPGGTEAFF. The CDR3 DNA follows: TGTGCCAGCAGCAGGGGACCGGGAGGCACTGAAGCTTTCTTT.

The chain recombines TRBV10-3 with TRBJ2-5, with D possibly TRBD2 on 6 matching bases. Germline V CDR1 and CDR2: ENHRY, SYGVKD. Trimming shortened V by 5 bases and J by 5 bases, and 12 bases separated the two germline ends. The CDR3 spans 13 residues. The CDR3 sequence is CAISFQAGETQYF. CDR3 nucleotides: TGTGCCATCAGTTTTCAGGCGGGGGAGACCCAGTACTTC.

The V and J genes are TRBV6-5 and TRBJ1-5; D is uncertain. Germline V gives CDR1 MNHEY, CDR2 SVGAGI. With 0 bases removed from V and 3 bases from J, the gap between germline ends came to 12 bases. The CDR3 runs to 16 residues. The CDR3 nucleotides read TGTGCCAGCAGTTACTCGAAATGGGCCCCCAATCAGCCCCAGCATTTT. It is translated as CASSYSKWAPNQPQHF.

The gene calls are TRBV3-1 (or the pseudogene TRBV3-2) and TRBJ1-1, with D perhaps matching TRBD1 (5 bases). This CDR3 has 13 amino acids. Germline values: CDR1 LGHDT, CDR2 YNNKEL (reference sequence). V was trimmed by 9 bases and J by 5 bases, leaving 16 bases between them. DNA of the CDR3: TGTGCCAGTCAGGGCAGGGAGGAAACTGAAGCTTTCTTT. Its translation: CASQGREETEAFF.

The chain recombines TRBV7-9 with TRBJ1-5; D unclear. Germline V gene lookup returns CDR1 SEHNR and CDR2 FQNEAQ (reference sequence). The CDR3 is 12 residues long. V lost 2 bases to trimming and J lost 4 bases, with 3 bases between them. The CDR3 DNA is TGTGCCAGCAGCTTACCTAATCAGCCCCAGCATTTT. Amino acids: CASSLPNQPQHF.

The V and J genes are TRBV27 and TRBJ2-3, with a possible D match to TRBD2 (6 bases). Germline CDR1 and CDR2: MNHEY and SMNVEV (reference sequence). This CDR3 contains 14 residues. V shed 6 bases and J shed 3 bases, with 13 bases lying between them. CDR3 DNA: TGTGCCAGCAGGGAGGGTGTTTTGACAGATACGCAGTATTTT. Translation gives CASREGVLTDTQYF.

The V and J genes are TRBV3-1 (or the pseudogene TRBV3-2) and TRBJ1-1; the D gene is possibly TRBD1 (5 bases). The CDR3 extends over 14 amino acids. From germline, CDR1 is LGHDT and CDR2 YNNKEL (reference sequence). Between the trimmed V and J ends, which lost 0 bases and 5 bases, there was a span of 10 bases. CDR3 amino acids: CASSQDGGGTEAFF. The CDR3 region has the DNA TGTGCCAGCAGCCAAGATGGGGGGGGTACTGAAGCTTTCTTT.

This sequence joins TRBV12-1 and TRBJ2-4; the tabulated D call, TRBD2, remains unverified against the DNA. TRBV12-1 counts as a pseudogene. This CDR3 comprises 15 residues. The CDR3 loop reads CASSFRGGRVHIQYF. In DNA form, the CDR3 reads TGTGCCAGCAGCTTTAGGGGGGGCAGGGTCCACATTCAGTACTTC.

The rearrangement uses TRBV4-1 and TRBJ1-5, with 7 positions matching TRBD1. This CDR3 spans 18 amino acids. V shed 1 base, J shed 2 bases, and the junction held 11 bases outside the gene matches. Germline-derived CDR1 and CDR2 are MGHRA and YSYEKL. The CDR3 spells CASSQAAGQGGGNQPQHF. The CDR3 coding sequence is TGCGCCAGCAGCCAAGCCGCGGGGCAGGGGGGTGGCAATCAGCCCCAGCATTTT.

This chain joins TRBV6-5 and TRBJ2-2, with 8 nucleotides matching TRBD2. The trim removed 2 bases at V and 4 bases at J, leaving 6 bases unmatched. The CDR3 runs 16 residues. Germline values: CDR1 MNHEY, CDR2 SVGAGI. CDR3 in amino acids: CASSYTPGGPTGELFF. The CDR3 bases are TGTGCCAGCAGTTACACCCCGGGGGGGCCCACCGGGGAGCTGTTTTTT.

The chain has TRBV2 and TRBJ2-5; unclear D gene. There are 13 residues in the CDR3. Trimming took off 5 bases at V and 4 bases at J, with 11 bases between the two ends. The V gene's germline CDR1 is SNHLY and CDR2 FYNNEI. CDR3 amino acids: CASSRLLPETQYF. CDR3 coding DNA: TGTGCCAGCAGTCGGTTACTCCCAGAGACCCAGTACTTC.

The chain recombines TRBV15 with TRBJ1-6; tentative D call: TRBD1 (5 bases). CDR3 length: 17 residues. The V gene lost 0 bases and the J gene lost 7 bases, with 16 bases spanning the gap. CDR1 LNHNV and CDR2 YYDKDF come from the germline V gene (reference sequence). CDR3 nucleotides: TGTGCCACCAGCAGAGATATTATCAGGGTTTCGAATTCACCCCTCCACTTT. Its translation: CATSRDIIRVSNSPLHF.